This T cell receptor (beta chain) was found in a study of blood T cell repertoires in COVID-19. Looking at the study overall: COVID-19 samples from acute and convalescent phases originated in the United States, Italy and Spain. Sources were T cells, B-cell-depleted T cells, or PBMCs; the material itself was cDNA or gDNA.

As handled by the study authors: Nucleated cell number was recorded as an estimate derived from reference gene primer amplification. The assay was immunoSEQ multiplex PCR, and TCRdb's table has in-frame clones only and misses some. The V and J calls and clone size come from that table; D and trimming were worked out from the DNA. The sample holds about 150,000 clones; approximately 87% are singletons and the top ten take 35% to 45%. The V and J ends lost 0 bases and 2 bases respectively, with 10 bases between them. Per germline, CDR1 MNHEY and CDR2 SVGAGI. The CDR3 has 15 residues. This chain links TRBV6-5 with TRBJ1-2; D might be TRBD1 (5 bases). The sample comprised peripheral blood. This receptor was identified in a human donor in a cohort sampled during active COVID-19. The CDR3 sequence: CASSYSMAGNYGYTF. The CDR3 nucleotides are TGTGCCAGCAGTTACTCGATGGCAGGGAACTATGGCTACACCTTC.